Following are 29 T cell receptor beta chains from one sample sequenced in a study of blood T cell repertoires in COVID-19 (dated by TCRdb to about 2020). The library came from the immunoSEQ multiplex PCR assay. Drawn from immuneACCESS, this table holds only the in-frame rearrangements with V and J called that TCRdb kept. Clones are partly lost; checked studies trace under half to an unresolved V gene and leave the rest unexplained. The sample yields some 340,000 clones; around 84% were counted once. Approximately 3.6% of the sample belongs to the ten largest clones. Sequences were obtained from peripheral blood. All receptors derive from a young woman with acute or convalescent COVID-19.

This clone was seen just once. This chain links TRBV4-2 with TRBJ2-5; TRBD2 is a possible D gene (7 bases). Per the germline V gene, CDR1 is LGHNA and CDR2 is YNFKEQ. Trimming removed 3 bases from V and 7 bases from J, with 21 bases in between. CDR3 length equals 16 residues. The CDR3 nucleotides are TGTGCCAGCAGCCAGGGAGGGGGTCGGGGGGTAGCGACCCAGTACTTC. It yields the protein CASSQGGGRGVATQYF.

The CDR3 sequence is CASRDYSGAYNEQFF. The DNA of the CDR3 is TGCGCCAGCAGGGATTATAGCGGCGCCTACAATGAGCAGTTCTTC. The V and J genes are TRBV5-1 and TRBJ2-1; perhaps TRBD2 as D (6 bases). The CDR3 totals 15 residues. CDR1 and CDR2 from the germline V gene are SGHRS and YFSETQ. V was shortened by 5 bases and J by 2 bases, with 14 bases between the two germline ends.

CDR3 bases: TGTGCCAGCAGTTTTGGGCCTCAAGGGGTAGTATACGAGCAGTACTTC. Its protein is CASSFGPQGVVYEQYF. The chain uses TRBV28 and TRBJ2-7; D may be TRBD1 (5 bases). CDR1 is MDHEN, CDR2 SYDVKM, per germline. V was trimmed by 3 bases and J by 4 bases, leaving 19 bases between them. The CDR3 spans 16 residues.

The chain couples TRBV13 to TRBJ2-5; possible D gene TRBD1, 6 bases. V lost 2 bases and J 4 bases, leaving 11 bases between the germline ends. This CDR3 region has 14 residues. Per the germline V gene, CDR1 is PRHDT and CDR2 is FYEKMQ (reference sequence). CDR3: CASSLPRGGETQYF. The CDR3, as DNA: TGTGCCAGCAGCTTACCCAGGGGTGGAGAGACCCAGTACTTC.

V gene TRBV21-1 combines with J gene TRBJ1-3. TRBV21-1 is annotated as a pseudogene. CDR3 length: 18 residues. CDR3 DNA: TGTGCCAGCAGCAAGGGCCCCTCGGAGGGCTGCTCTGGAAACACCATATATTTT. Translating gives CASSKGPSEGCSGNTIYF.

The chain joins TRBV5-4 to TRBJ2-3; a weak D match, TRBD2 (6 bases). Germline-derived CDR1 and CDR2 are SGHNT and YYREEE (reference sequence). The CDR3 covers 15 residues. V dropped 5 bases and J dropped 4 bases, with 17 bases sitting between them. This CDR3 reads CASSSRNTGADTQYF. CDR3 nucleotides: TGTGCCAGCAGTTCCAGGAATACGGGGGCAGATACGCAGTATTTT.

The genes are TRBV5-1 and TRBJ2-5, with 7 bases lining up with TRBD2. The CDR3 loop spans 15 amino acids. The V and J ends lost 0 bases and 4 bases, in that order; junction bases with no gene match: 6. Germline CDR1 and CDR2: SGHRS and YFSETQ. The CDR3 DNA follows: TGCGCCAGCAGCTTGGGAGGCGGGAGAGGAGAGACCCAGTACTTC. Protein product: CASSLGGGRGETQYF.

This clone occurred once. The chain employs TRBV2 and TRBJ1-5; D is possibly TRBD1 (5 bases). The germline V gene encodes CDR1 SNHLY and CDR2 FYNNEI. The CDR3 consists of 14 residues. V dropped 5 bases and J dropped 2 bases, with 10 bases sitting between them. This CDR3 is CASSRGEGNQPQHF. The CDR3 region has the DNA TGTGCCAGCAGTCGGGGGGAAGGCAATCAGCCCCAGCATTTT.

This clone appeared a single time. The CDR3 region is CASSQGGYETQYF. In DNA, the CDR3 is TGTGCCAGCAGCCAAGGAGGGTATGAGACCCAGTACTTC. This chain joins TRBV12-3 or TRBV12-4 and TRBJ2-5; possible D gene TRBD2, 6 bases. The CDR3 contains 13 residues. V lost 6 bases, J lost 5 bases, and 13 bases lay in between.

The chain is built from TRBV28 and TRBJ1-2; TRBD1 aligns across 9 bases. The CDR3 runs to 14 residues. J gave up 6 bases and V 2 bases, and 4 bases lay outside the gene matches. Germline V gives CDR1 MDHEN, CDR2 SYDVKM. The CDR3 nucleotides are TGTGCCAGCAGTTTAGGACAGGGGAGGAATGGCTACACCTTC. Translated: CASSLGQGRNGYTF.

This clone appeared once. J is TRBJ1-1 and V is TRBV7-9, with 9 bases matching TRBD1. The trim removed 5 bases at V and 6 bases at J, leaving 10 bases unmatched. The germline CDR1 and CDR2 sequences are SEHNR and FQNEAQ (reference sequence). This CDR3 comprises 15 residues. CDR3 sequence reads: CASSANSGTGSEAFF. The CDR3 DNA follows: TGTGCCAGCAGCGCCAATTCCGGGACAGGGTCTGAAGCTTTCTTT.

The rearrangement uses TRBV24-1 and TRBJ2-5, with TRBD1 as a possible D gene (5 bases). V was pared by 4 bases and J by 4 bases, with 15 bases between. From germline, CDR1 is KGHDR and CDR2 SFDVKD. This CDR3 spans 15 amino acids. The CDR3 loop reads CATSDPSGLGETQYF. In nucleotides, the CDR3 is TGTGCCACCAGTGACCCCTCAGGGCTCGGAGAGACCCAGTACTTC.

This clone was observed a handful of times. The sample contains more than one DNA sequence encoding this CDR3. The chain couples TRBV30 to TRBJ1-1; 7 bases are a match to TRBD1. The CDR3 is made up of 12 amino acids. Germline V gene lookup returns CDR1 GTSNPN and CDR2 SVGIG (reference sequence). The junction had 4 bases not matched to a gene; V was cut back by 5 bases and J by 4 bases. The CDR3 loop is CAWDRVGTEAFF. The CDR3 nucleotides are TGTGCCTGGGACAGGGTGGGCACTGAAGCTTTCTTT.

The V and J genes are TRBV11-3 and TRBJ2-5; D might be TRBD1 (6 bases). The germline V gene encodes CDR1 SGHNT and CDR2 YENEEA. The CDR3 totals 14 residues. V was cut by 4 bases and J by 2 bases, with 11 bases left in between. The CDR3 here is CASSSRDKQETQYF. The CDR3 DNA sequence: TGTGCCAGCAGCTCACGGGACAAACAAGAGACCCAGTACTTC.

V gene TRBV6-1 combines with J gene TRBJ1-3; maybe TRBD1 (5 bases). The V end was cut by 3 bases, the J end by 4 bases, with 10 bases between. CDR3 length equals 14 residues. Germline V lookup: CDR1 MNHNS, CDR2 SASEGT. DNA for the CDR3: TGTGCCAGCAGTGATGGGGCGCACGGAAACACCATATATTTT. Protein sequence: CASSDGAHGNTIYF.

The rearrangement joins TRBV15 to TRBJ2-5; the D gene is possibly TRBD2 (6 bases). Germline loops: CDR1 LNHNV, CDR2 YYDKDF (reference sequence). Trimming took 8 bases from V and 0 from J, leaving 16 bases between them. This CDR3 has 15 residues. The CDR3 is CATDSRGVDQETQYF. The CDR3 DNA sequence: TGTGCCACCGACTCTCGCGGGGTGGACCAAGAGACCCAGTACTTC.

The CDR3 is CAAGGGRVNQPQHF. The CDR3 bases are TGCGCCGCAGGCGGGGGGAGGGTCAATCAGCCCCAGCATTTT. The V and J genes are TRBV10-1 and TRBJ1-5; perhaps TRBD1 as D (5 bases). V lost 11 bases, J lost 3 bases, and 17 bases lay in between. The germline CDR1 and CDR2 sequences are WNHNN and SYGVQD (reference sequence). The CDR3 has 14 residues.

The CDR3 nucleotides are TGTGCCAGCAGCGGCGGACAGGCTATCGGGGAGCTGTTTTTT. Amino acid sequence: CASSGGQAIGELFF. The chain joins TRBV9 to TRBJ2-2, with 7 bases that match TRBD1. The CDR3 consists of 14 residues. Germline V gene sequence: CDR1 SGDLS, CDR2 YYNGEE. With 3 bases clipped from V and 7 bases from J, the junction kept 6 bases outside the gene matches. Filled out from reference TRBV9 and TRBJ2-2, the complete variable domain reads DSGVTQTPKHLITATGQRVTLRCSPRSGDLSVYWYQQSLDQGLQFLIQYYNGEERAKGNILERFSAQQFPDLHSELNLSSLELGDSALYFCASSGGQAIGELFFGEGSRLTVL.

The chain joins TRBV29-1 to TRBJ1-2; D ambiguous. V gave up 2 bases and J gave up 3 bases, with 7 bases separating them. The CDR3 runs to 12 residues. In germline, CDR1 is SQVTM, CDR2 ANQGSEA. Written as DNA, the CDR3 is TGCAGCGTTGAACGACTATACTATGGCTACACCTTC. Amino acid sequence: CSVERLYYGYTF.

The CDR3 coding sequence is TGTGCCAGCAGCCAAACTAGCGGGGGGGCCTACGAGCAGTACTTC. Translation gives CASSQTSGGAYEQYF. The chain combines TRBV7-2 with TRBJ2-7; TRBD2 aligns across 13 bases. This CDR3 region has 15 residues. Trimming at V came to 5 bases and at J to 2 bases, leaving 3 bases not matched to a gene. The germline V gene has CDR1 SGHTA and CDR2 FQGNSA.

The sample holds a few counts of this clone. The chain links TRBV27 to TRBJ1-4; D is uncertain. The V end lost 2 bases, the J end lost 1 base, and 8 bases lay between the germline ends. The CDR3 has 15 amino acids. The germline gives CDR1 MNHEY, CDR2 SMNVEV (reference sequence). This CDR3 reads CASSLSRGTNEKLFF. CDR3 coding DNA: TGTGCCAGCAGTTTAAGCAGAGGAACTAATGAAAAACTGTTTTTT.

The gene calls are TRBV6-5 and TRBJ2-7; 9 bases are shared with TRBD1. There are 16 residues in the CDR3. The J segment lost 4 bases and the V segment lost 1 base, leaving 8 bases of the junction unmatched. The germline gives CDR1 MNHEY, CDR2 SVGAGI. CDR3: CASSYFPDRGLYEQYF. In nucleotides, the CDR3 is TGTGCCAGCAGTTACTTCCCGGACAGGGGCTTATACGAGCAGTACTTC.

V usage is TRBV30 and J usage is TRBJ2-1, with D perhaps TRBD1 (6 bases). This CDR3 comprises 15 residues. Germline CDR1 reads GTSNPN; CDR2 reads SVGIG (reference sequence). Trimming pared 3 bases from V and 0 bases from J, leaving 12 bases between. The CDR3 region has the DNA TGTGCCTGGAGCTCGGGGACAACCTCCTACAATGAGCAGTTCTTC. Amino acid sequence: CAWSSGTTSYNEQFF.

The genes are TRBV6-5 and TRBJ2-2; possible D gene TRBD1, 8 bases. CDR1 and CDR2 from the germline V gene are MNHEY and SVGAGI. The CDR3 is 16 amino acids. The V end was cut by 4 bases, the J end by 5 bases, with 17 bases between. CDR3 loop: CASSSFGQGGTGELFF. The CDR3 DNA sequence: TGTGCCAGCAGTTCCTTCGGACAGGGAGGGACCGGGGAGCTGTTTTTT.

The chain carries TRBV6-1 and TRBJ2-3; D ambiguous. The CDR3 totals 14 residues. V lost 2 bases and J lost 5, with 11 bases in between. The germline V gene encodes CDR1 MNHNS and CDR2 SASEGT. The CDR3 here is CASSEQQIKDTQYF. The CDR3, as DNA: TGTGCCAGCAGTGAACAACAAATTAAAGATACGCAGTATTTT.

This sequence joins TRBV2 and TRBJ2-7; 12 bases line up with TRBD2. This CDR3 contains 15 residues. In germline, CDR1 is SNHLY, CDR2 FYNNEI. The V gene end was trimmed by 4 bases and the J gene end by 2 bases; junction bases not matched to a gene: 3. The CDR3 loop is CASSVASGGAYEQYF. CDR3 in DNA: TGTGCCAGCAGTGTGGCTAGCGGGGGGGCCTACGAGCAGTACTTC.

The chain carries TRBV7-8 and TRBJ2-2; TRBD2 matches 7 bases. The CDR3 contains 18 residues. CDR1 and CDR2 (germline): SGHVS, FQNEAQ. Unmatched junction bases numbered 13, after V lost 5 bases and J lost 1 base. CDR3 sequence reads: CASSALWGGRMNTGELFF. The CDR3 DNA follows: TGTGCCAGCAGCGCCCTCTGGGGGGGTAGGATGAACACCGGGGAGCTGTTTTTT. The full variable domain, in which reference TRBV7-8 and TRBJ2-2 provide the parts outside the CDR3, is GAGVSQSPRYKVAKRGQDVALRCDPISGHVSLFWYQQALGQGPEFLTYFQNEAQLDKSGLPSDRFFAERPEGSVSTLKIQRTQQEDSAVYLCASSALWGGRMNTGELFFGEGSRLTVL.

The chain couples TRBV6-2 or TRBV6-3 to TRBJ1-3; possibly TRBD1 for D (5 bases). Germline loops: CDR1 MNHEY, CDR2 SVGEGT. The CDR3 runs to 12 residues. V gave up 6 bases and J gave up 3 bases, with 6 bases separating them. CDR3 amino acids: CASSDSGNTIYF. The CDR3 region has the DNA TGTGCCAGCAGCGACAGTGGAAACACCATATATTTT.

The V call is TRBV5-1, the J call TRBJ1-2; D possibly corresponds to TRBD1 (5 bases). Trimming removed 4 bases from V and 4 bases from J, with 20 bases in between. Germline CDR1 and CDR2: SGHRS and YFSETQ. The CDR3 runs 16 residues. The CDR3 sequence is CASSSTGEAKLYGYTF. The CDR3 DNA is TGCGCCAGCAGCAGTACAGGAGAAGCAAAACTCTATGGCTACACCTTC.